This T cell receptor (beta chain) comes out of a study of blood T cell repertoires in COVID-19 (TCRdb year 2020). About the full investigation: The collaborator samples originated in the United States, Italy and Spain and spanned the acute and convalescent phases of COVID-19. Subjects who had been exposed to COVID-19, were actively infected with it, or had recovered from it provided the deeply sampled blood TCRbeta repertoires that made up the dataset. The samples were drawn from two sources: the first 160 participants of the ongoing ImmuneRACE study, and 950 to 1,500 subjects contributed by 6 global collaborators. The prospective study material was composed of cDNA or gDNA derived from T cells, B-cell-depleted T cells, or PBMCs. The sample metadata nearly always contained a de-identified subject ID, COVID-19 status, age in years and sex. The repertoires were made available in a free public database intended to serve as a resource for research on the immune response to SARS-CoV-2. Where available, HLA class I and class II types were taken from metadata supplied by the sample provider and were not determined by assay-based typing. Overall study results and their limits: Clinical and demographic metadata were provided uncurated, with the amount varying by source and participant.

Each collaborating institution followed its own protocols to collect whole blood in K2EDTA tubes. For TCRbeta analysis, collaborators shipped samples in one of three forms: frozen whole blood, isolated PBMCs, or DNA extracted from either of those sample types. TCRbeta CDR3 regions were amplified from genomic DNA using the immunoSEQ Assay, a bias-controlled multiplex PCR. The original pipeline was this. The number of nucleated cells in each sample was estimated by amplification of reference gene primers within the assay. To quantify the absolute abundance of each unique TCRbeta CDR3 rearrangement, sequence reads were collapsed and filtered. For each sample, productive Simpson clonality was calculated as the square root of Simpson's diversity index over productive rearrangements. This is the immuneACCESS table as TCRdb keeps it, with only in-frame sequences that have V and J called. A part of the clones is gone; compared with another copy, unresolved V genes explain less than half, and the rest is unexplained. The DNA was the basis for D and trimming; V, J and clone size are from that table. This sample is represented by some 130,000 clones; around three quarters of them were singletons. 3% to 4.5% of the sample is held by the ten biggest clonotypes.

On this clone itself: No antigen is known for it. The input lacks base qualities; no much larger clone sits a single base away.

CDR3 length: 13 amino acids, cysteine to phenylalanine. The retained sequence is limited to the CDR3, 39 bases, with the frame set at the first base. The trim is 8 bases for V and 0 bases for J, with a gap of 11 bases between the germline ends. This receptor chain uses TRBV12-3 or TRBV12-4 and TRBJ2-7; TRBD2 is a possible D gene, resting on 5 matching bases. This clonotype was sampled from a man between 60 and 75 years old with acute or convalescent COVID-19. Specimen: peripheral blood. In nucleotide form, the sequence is TGTGCCAGCGGAGGTGCGAACTCCTACGAGCAGTACTTC. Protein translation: CASGGANSYEQYF.